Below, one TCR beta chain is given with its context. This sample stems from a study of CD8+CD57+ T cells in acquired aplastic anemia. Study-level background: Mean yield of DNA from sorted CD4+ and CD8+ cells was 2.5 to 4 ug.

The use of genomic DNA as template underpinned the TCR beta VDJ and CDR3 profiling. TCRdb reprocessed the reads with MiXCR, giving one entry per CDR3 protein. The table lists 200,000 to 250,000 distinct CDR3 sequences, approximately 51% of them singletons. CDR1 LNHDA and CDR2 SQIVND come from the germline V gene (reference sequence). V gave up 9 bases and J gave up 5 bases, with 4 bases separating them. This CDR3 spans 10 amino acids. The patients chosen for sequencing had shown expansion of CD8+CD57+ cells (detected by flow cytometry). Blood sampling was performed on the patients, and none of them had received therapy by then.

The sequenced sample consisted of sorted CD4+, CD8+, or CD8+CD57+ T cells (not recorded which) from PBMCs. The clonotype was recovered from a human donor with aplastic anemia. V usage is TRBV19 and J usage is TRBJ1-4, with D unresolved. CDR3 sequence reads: CASRNEKLFF. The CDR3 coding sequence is TGTGCCAGCAGAAATGAAAAACTGTTTTTT.